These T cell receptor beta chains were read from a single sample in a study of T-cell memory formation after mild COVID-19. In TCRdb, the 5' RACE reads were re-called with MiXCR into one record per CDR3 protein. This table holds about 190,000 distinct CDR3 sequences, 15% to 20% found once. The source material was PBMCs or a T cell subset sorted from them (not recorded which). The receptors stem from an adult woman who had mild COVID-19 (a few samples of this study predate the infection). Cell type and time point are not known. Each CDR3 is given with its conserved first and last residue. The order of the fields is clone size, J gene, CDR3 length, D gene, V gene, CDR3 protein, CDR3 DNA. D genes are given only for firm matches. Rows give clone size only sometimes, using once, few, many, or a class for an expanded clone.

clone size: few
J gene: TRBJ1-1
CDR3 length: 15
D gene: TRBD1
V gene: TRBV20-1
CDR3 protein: CSATPPTGTNTEAFF
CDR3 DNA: TGCAGTGCTACCCCACCGACAGGGACCAACACTGAAGCTTTCTTT

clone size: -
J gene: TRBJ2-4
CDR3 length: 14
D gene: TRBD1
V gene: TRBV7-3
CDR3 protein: CASSLTGQTNIQYF
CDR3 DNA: TGTGCCAGCAGCTTAACGGGACAGACAAACATTCAGTACTTC

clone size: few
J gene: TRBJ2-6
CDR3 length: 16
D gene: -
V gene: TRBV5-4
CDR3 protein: CASSLDIGAGANVLTF
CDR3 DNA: TGTGCCAGCAGCTTGGATATCGGGGCTGGGGCCAACGTCCTGACTTTC

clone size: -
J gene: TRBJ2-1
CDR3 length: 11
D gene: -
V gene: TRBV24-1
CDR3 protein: CATSELDEQFF
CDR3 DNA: TGTGCCACCAGTGAATTGGATGAGCAGTTCTTC

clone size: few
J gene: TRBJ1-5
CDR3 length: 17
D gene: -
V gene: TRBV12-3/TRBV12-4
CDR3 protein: CASSLERTVYSNQPQHF
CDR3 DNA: TGTGCCAGCAGTTTAGAACGGACAGTTTATAGCAATCAGCCCCAGCATTTT

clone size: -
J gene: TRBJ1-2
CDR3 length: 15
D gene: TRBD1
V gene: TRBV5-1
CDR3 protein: CASSPLTGQGTGYTF
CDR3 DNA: TGCGCCAGCAGCCCTCTCACTGGACAGGGCACTGGCTACACCTTC

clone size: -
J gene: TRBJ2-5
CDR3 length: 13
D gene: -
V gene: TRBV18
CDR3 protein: CASSPGVGETQYF
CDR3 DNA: TGTGCCAGCTCGCCAGGGGTCGGGGAGACCCAGTACTTC

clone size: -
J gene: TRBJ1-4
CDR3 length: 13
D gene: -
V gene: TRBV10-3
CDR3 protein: CAISESLPGVLFF
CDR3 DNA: TGTGCCATCAGTGAATCTTTACCGGGCGTTCTGTTTTTT

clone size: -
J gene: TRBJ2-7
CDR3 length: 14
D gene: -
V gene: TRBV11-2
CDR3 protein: CASSSGGLDYEQYF
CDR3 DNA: TGTGCCAGCAGCTCAGGCGGCCTTGACTACGAGCAGTACTTC

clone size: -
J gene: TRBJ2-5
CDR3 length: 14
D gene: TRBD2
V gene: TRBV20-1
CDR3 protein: CSAISSGGLETQYF
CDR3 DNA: TGCAGTGCTATATCTAGCGGGGGGTTGGAGACCCAGTACTTC

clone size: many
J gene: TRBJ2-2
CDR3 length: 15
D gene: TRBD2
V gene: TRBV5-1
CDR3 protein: CASSPTSVNTGELFF
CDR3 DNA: TGCGCCAGCAGCCCGACTAGCGTGAACACCGGGGAGCTGTTTTTT

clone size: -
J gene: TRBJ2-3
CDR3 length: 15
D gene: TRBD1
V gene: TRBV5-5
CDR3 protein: CASSFRDSITDTQYF
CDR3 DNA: TGTGCCAGCAGCTTCAGGGACAGCATCACAGATACGCAGTATTTT

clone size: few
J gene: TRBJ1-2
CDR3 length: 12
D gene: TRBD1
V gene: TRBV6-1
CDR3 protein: CASSQGVNGYTF
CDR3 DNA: TGTGCCAGCAGTCAGGGGGTGAATGGCTACACCTTC

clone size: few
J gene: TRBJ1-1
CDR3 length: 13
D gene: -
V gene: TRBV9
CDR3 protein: CASSGYMATEAFF
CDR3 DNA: TGTGCCAGCAGCGGGTACATGGCCACTGAAGCTTTCTTT

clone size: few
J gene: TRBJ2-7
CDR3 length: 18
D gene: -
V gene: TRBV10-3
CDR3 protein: CAISESVGVLGLSYEQYF
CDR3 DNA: TGTGCCATCAGTGAGTCGGTCGGCGTCCTGGGGCTGTCCTACGAGCAGTACTTC

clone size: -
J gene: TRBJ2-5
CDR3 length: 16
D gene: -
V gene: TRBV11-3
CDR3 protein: CASSLGGPGGKETQYF
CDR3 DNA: TGTGCCAGCAGCTTAGGGGGGCCCGGGGGAAAAGAGACCCAGTACTTC

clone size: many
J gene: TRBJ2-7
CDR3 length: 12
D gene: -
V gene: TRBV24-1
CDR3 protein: CATSEQGYEQYF
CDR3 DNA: TGTGCCACCAGTGAACAGGGCTACGAGCAGTACTTC

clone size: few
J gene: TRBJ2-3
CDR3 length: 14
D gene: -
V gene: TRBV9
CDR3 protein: CASSGQGGIDTQYF
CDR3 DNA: TGTGCCAGCAGCGGACAGGGAGGGATAGATACGCAGTATTTT

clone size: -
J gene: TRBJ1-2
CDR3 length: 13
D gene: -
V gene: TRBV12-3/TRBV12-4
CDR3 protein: CASSKGRYYGYTF
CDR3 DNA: TGTGCCAGCAGCAAAGGACGGTACTATGGCTACACCTTC

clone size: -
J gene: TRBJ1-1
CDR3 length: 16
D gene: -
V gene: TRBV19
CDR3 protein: CASSIVLGRLNTEAFF
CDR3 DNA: TGTGCCAGTAGTATTGTACTGGGCAGACTGAACACTGAAGCTTTCTTT

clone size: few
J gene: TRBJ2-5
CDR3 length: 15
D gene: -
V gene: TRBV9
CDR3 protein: CASSPLDGLQETQYF
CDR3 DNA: TGTGCCAGCAGCCCACTGGACGGCCTACAAGAGACCCAGTACTTC

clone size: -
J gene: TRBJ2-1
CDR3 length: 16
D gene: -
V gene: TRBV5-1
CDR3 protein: CASSFVKGRSYNEQFF
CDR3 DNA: TGCGCCAGCAGCTTCGTGAAGGGAAGATCCTACAATGAGCAGTTCTTC

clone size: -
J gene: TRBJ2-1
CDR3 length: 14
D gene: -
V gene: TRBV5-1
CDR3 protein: CASIEGGTNNEQFF
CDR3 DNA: TGCGCCAGCATAGAAGGGGGGACTAACAATGAGCAGTTCTTC

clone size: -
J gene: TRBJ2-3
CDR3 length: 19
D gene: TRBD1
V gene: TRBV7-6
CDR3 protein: CASSLIPHRDRGRTDTQYF
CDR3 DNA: TGTGCCAGCAGCCTAATCCCACACCGGGACAGGGGGCGAACAGATACGCAGTATTTT

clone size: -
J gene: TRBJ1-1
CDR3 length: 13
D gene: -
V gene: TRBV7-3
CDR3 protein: CASSPQGPTEAFF
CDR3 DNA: TGTGCCAGCAGCCCACAGGGCCCCACTGAAGCTTTCTTT

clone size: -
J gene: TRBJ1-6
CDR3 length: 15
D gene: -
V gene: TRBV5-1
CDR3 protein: CASSEGPSGDSPLHF
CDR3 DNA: TGCGCCAGCAGCGAGGGTCCCTCCGGGGATTCACCCCTCCACTTT

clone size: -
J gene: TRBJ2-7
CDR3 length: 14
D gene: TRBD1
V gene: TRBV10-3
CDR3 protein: CAISAGTGGNEQYF
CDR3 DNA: TGTGCCATCAGCGCCGGGACAGGGGGCAACGAGCAGTACTTC

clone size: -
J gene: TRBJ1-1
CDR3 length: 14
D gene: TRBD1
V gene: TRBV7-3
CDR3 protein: CASSLTGQGTEAFF
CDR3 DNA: TGTGCCAGCAGCTTAACGGGACAGGGCACTGAAGCTTTCTTT

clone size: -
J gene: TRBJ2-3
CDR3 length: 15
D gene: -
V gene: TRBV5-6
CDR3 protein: CASSLWQGNRDTQYF
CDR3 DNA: TGTGCCAGCAGCTTGTGGCAGGGGAACAGAGATACGCAGTATTTT

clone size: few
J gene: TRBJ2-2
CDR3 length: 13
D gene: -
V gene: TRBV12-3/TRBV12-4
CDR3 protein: CASTGAVTGELFF
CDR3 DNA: TGTGCCAGCACGGGTGCGGTCACCGGGGAGCTGTTTTTT

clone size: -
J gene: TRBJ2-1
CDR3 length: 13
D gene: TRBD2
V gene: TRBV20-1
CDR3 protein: CSAGRTSGREQFF
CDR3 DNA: TGCAGTGCTGGACGGACTAGCGGGAGAGAGCAGTTCTTC

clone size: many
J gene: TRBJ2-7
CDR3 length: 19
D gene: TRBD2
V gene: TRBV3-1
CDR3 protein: CASSRRGLAGGPSGNEQYF
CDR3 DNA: TGTGCCAGCAGCCGTCGTGGACTAGCGGGAGGGCCCTCGGGAAACGAGCAGTACTTC

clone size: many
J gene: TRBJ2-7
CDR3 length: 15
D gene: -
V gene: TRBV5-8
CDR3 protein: CASSLGTSSSYEQYF
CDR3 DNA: TGTGCCAGCAGCCTCGGGACGTCGAGCTCCTACGAGCAGTACTTC

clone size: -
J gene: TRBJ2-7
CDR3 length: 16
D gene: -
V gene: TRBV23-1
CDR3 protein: CASSPPDRGGTYEQYF
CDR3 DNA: TGCGCCAGCAGTCCTCCAGACAGGGGAGGGACCTACGAGCAGTACTTC

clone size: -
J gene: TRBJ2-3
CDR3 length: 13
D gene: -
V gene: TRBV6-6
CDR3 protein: CASRETSTDTQYF
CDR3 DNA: TGTGCCAGCAGGGAAACTAGCACAGATACGCAGTATTTT

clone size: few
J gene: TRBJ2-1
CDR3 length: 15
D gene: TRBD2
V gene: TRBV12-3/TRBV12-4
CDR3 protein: CASSPGAGGRLEQFF
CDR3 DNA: TGTGCCAGCAGTCCCGGGGCCGGGGGGAGACTTGAGCAGTTCTTC

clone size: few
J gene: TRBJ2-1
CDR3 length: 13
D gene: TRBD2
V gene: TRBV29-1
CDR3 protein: CTSQRDLDNEQFF
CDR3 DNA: TGCACCTCCCAGCGGGACCTCGACAATGAGCAGTTCTTC

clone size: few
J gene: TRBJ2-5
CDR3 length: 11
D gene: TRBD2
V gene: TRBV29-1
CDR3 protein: CSVGGGETQYF
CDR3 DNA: TGCAGCGTTGGGGGGGGAGAGACCCAGTACTTC

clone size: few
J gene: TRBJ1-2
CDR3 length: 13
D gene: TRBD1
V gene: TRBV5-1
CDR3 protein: CASSGDSSLGYTF
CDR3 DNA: TGCGCCAGCAGCGGGGACAGCTCCTTGGGCTACACCTTC

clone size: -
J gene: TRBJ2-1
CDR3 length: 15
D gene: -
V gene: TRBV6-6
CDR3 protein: CASSYSIHSYNEQFF
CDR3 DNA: TGTGCCAGCAGTTACTCGATTCACAGTTACAATGAGCAGTTCTTC

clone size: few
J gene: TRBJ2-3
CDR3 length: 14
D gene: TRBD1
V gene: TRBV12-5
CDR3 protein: CASGKRQGTDTQYF
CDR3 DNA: TGTGCTAGTGGGAAACGACAGGGGACAGATACGCAGTATTTT

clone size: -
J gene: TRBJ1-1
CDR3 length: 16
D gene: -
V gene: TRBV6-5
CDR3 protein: CASSYARWTRDTEAFF
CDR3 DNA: TGTGCCAGCAGTTACGCCCGCTGGACCCGGGACACTGAAGCTTTCTTT

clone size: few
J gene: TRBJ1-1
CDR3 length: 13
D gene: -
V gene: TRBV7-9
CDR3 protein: CASSTQPYTEAFF
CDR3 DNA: TGTGCCAGCAGCACGCAGCCGTACACTGAAGCTTTCTTT

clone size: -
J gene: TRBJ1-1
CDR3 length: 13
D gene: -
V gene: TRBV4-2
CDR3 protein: CASSQDWSTEAFF
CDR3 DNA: TGTGCCAGCAGCCAAGATTGGAGTACTGAAGCTTTCTTT